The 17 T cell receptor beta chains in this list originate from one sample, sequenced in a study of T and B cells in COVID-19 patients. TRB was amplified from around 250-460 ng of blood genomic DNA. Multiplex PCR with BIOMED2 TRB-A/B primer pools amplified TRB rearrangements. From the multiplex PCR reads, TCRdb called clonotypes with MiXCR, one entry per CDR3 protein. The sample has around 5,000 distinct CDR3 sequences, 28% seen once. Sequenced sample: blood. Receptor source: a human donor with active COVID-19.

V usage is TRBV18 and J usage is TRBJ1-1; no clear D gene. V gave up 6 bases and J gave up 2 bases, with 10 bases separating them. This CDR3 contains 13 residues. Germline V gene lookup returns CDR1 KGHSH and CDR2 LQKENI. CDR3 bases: TGTGCCAGCTCGGACTCAGGCAACACTGAAGCTTTCTTT. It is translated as CASSDSGNTEAFF.

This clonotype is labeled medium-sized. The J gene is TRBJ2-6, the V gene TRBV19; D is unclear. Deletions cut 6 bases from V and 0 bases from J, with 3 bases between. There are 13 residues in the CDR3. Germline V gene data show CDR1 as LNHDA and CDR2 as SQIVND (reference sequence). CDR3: CASRSSGANVLTF. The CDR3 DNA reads TGTGCCAGTAGGAGCTCTGGGGCCAACGTCCTGACTTTC.

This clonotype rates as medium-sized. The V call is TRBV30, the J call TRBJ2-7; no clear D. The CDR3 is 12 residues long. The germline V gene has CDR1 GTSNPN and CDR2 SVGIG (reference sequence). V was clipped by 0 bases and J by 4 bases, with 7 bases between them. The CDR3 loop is CAWSVYGYEQYF. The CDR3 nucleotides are TGTGCCTGGAGTGTATATGGGTACGAGCAGTACTTC.

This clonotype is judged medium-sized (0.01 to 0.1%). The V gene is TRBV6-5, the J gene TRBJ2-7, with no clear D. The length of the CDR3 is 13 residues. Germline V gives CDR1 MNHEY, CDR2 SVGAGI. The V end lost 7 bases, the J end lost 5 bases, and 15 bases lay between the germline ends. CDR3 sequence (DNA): TGTGCCAGCATCCCTTCTGGATCGGACGAGCAGTACTTC. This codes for CASIPSGSDEQYF.

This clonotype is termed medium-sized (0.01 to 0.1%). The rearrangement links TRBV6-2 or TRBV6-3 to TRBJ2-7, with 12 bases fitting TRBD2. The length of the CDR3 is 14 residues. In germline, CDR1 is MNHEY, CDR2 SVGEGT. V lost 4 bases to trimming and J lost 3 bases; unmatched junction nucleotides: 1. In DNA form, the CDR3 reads TGTGCCAGCAGTTGGACTAGCGGGAACTACGAGCAGTACTTC. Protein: CASSWTSGNYEQYF.

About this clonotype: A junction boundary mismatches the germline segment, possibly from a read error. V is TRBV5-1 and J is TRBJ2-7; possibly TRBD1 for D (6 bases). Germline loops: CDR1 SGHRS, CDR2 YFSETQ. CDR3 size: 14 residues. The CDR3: CASSLSVGGGEQYF. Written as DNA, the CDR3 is TGTGCCAGCAGCTTGAGTGTTGGGGGCGGTGAGCAGTACTTC.

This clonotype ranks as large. The CDR3 coding sequence is TGCAGCGCTAGCGGTGGGGGTCGGAATGAGCAGTTCTTC. Translating it yields CSASGGGRNEQFF. The chain carries TRBV29-1 and TRBJ2-1; 7 nucleotides align to TRBD2. The V segment lost 7 bases and the J segment 7 bases; nucleotides outside the gene matches: 10. Germline V gene data show CDR1 as SQVTM and CDR2 as ANQGSEA. The CDR3 sequence is 13 residues long.

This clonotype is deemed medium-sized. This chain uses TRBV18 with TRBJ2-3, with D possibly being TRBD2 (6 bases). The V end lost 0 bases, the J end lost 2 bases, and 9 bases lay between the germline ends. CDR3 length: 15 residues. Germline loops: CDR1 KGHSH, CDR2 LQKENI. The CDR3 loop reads CASSPPGGYTDTQYF. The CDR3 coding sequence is TGTGCCAGCTCACCACCTGGGGGGTACACAGATACGCAGTATTTT.

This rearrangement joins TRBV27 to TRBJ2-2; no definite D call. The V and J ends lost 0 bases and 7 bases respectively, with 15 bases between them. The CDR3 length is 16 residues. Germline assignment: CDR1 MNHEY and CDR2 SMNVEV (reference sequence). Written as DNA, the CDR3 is TGTGCCAGCAGTTTATCGATAGTCCGAGAGGTCGGGGAGCTGTTTTTT. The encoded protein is CASSLSIVREVGELFF.

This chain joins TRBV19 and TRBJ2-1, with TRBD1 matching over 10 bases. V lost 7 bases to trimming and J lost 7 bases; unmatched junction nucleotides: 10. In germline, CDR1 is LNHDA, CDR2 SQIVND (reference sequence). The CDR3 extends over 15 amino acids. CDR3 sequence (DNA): TGTGCCAGTACTTGGGGACAGGGGAGTAGGAATGAGCAGTTCTTC. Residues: CASTWGQGSRNEQFF.

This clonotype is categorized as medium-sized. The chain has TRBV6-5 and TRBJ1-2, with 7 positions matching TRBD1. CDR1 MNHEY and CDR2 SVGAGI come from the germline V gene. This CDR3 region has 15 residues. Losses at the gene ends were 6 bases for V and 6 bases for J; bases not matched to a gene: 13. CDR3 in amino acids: CASRETGELAHGYTF. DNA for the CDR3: TGTGCCAGCAGAGAAACAGGGGAGTTGGCACATGGCTACACCTTC.

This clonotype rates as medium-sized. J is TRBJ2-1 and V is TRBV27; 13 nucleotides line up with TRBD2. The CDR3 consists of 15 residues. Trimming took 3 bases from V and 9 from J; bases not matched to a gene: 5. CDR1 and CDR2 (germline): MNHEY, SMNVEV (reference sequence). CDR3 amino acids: CASSFRLAGGVEQFF. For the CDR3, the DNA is TGTGCCAGCAGTTTCCGACTAGCGGGAGGCGTTGAGCAGTTCTTC.

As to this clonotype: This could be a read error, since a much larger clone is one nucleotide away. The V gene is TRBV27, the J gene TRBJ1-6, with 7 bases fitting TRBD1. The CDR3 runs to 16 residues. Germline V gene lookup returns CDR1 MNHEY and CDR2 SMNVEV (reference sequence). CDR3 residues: CASSLDRAAQNSALHF. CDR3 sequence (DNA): TGTGCCAGCAGCCTAGACAGGGCCGCGCAAAATTCAGCCCTCCACTTT.

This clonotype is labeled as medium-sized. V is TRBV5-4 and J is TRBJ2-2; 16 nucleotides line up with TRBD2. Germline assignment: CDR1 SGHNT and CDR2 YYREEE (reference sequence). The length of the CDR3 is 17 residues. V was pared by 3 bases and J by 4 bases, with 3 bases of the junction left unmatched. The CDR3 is CASSSGLAGGSTGELFF. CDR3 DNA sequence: TGTGCCAGCAGCTCGGGACTAGCGGGAGGGAGCACCGGGGAGCTGTTTTTT.

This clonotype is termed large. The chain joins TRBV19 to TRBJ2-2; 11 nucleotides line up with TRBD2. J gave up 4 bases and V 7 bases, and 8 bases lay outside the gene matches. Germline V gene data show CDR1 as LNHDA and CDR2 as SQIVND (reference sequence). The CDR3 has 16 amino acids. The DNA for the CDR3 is TGTGCCAGTACCCGACTAGCGGGACAATTCACCGGGGAGCTGTTTTTT. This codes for CASTRLAGQFTGELFF. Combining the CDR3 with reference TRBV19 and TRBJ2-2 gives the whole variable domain DGGITQSPKYLFRKEGQNVTLSCEQNLNHDAMYWYRQDPGQGLRLIYYSQIVNDFQKGDIAEGYSVSREKKESFPLTVTSAQKNPTAFYLCASTRLAGQFTGELFFGEGSRLTVL.

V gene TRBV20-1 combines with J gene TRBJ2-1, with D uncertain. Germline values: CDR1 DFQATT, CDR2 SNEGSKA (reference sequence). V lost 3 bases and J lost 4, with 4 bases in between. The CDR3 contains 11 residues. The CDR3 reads CSASRYNEQFF. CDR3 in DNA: TGCAGTGCTAGCCGATACAATGAGCAGTTCTTC.

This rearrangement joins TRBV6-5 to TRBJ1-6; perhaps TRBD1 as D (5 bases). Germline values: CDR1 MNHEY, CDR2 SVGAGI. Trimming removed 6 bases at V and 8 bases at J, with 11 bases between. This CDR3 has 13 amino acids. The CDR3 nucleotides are TGTGCCAGCAGATACGGGACCGATTCACCCCTCCACTTT. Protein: CASRYGTDSPLHF.